The 25 T cell receptor beta chains below were found in one sample sequenced in a study of beta chain features in type 1 diabetes. The investigators reverse transcribed all of the isolated RNA, so they sequenced expressed TCRB transcripts. Method: immunoSEQ multiplex PCR; TCRdb's copy keeps in-frame clones and lacks some. The data hold about 150,000 clones, with about 8.7% observed a single time. The sequenced material came from central memory CD4+ T cells from blood. Receptors were obtained from a man in his late teens or twenties in good health.

This clone was counted many times. Written as DNA, the CDR3 is TGTGCCAGCAGCCAAGATGTCTTAGCGGGGGGGCGCCCAGATACGCAGTATTTT. This encodes CASSQDVLAGGRPDTQYF. The rearrangement links TRBV4-2 to TRBJ2-3, with 11 bases that match TRBD2. Trimming cost V 0 bases and J 4 bases; bases outside gene matches: 9. Looked up from germline, CDR1 is LGHNA and CDR2 is YNFKEQ. This CDR3 is built from 18 residues.

The chain is built from TRBV18 and TRBJ2-1; a weak D match, TRBD1 (8 bases). Germline lookup yields CDR1 KGHSH and CDR2 LQKENI. V lost 5 bases and J 14 bases, leaving 19 bases between the germline ends. This CDR3 is built from 13 residues. CDR3 amino acids: CASSEPGGGQEFF. The CDR3 DNA follows: TGTGCCAGCTCAGAACCAGGGGGGGGACAGGAGTTCTTC.

V usage is TRBV2 and J usage is TRBJ2-7; no definite D call. V was shortened by 6 bases and J by 2 bases, with 8 bases between the two germline ends. CDR3 length equals 12 residues. Germline loops: CDR1 SNHLY, CDR2 FYNNEI. CDR3: CASSDNTYEQYF. CDR3 DNA sequence: TGTGCCAGCAGCGACAATACCTACGAGCAGTACTTC. Complete variable domain (other parts from reference TRBV2 and TRBJ2-7): EPEVTQTPSHQVTQMGQEVILRCVPISNHLYFYWYRQILGQKVEFLVSFYNNEISEKSEIFDDQFSVERPDGSNFTLKIRSTKLEDSAMYFCASSDNTYEQYFGPGTRLTVT.

V is TRBV7-9 and J is TRBJ1-3; the D is unclear. Germline CDR1 and CDR2: SEHNR and FQNEAQ (reference sequence). Trimming removed 6 bases at V and 4 bases at J, with 10 bases between. CDR3 size: 13 residues. The CDR3 coding sequence is TGTGCCAGCAGTCCCCCGGGGGGAAACACCATATATTTT. This sequence encodes CASSPPGGNTIYF.

A few counts support this clone. CDR3 sequence (DNA): TGTGCCAGCAGTGAACTAGGCACCGGGGAGCTGTTTTTT. This translates into CASSELGTGELFF. The chain recombines TRBV2 with TRBJ2-2; D gene unclear. Germline V CDR1 and CDR2: SNHLY, FYNNEI. The CDR3 contains 13 residues. V lost 2 bases and J lost 4, with 5 bases in between. The variable domain in full, with the rest retrieved from reference TRBV2 and TRBJ2-2, is EPEVTQTPSHQVTQMGQEVILRCVPISNHLYFYWYRQILGQKVEFLVSFYNNEISEKSEIFDDQFSVERPDGSNFTLKIRSTKLEDSAMYFCASSELGTGELFFGEGSRLTVL.

The sample holds a few counts of this clone. The chain employs TRBV2 and TRBJ1-4, with D hard to call. V was shortened by 1 base and J by 8 bases, with 14 bases between the two germline ends. Germline CDR1 is SNHLY and CDR2 is FYNNEI. CDR3 size: 15 residues. The CDR3 DNA reads TGTGCCAGCAGTGAAGGTCGGGGAGAAGGAGAAAAACTGTTTTTT. It is translated as CASSEGRGEGEKLFF.

In its sample, this clone was seen a few times. This rearrangement joins TRBV7-9 to TRBJ2-5; no clear D gene. The DNA end lines up better with TRBJ2-7; the J call may be wrong. Germline values: CDR1 SEHNR, CDR2 FQNEAQ (reference sequence). The CDR3 spans 13 residues. CDR3 residues: CASSLGSGYEQYF. The CDR3 coding sequence is TGTGCCAGCAGCTTAGGATCCGGTTACGAGCAGTACTTC.

The chain couples TRBV7-2 to TRBJ2-5; D is possibly TRBD1 (6 bases). V dropped 5 bases and J dropped 0 bases, with 10 bases sitting between them. The CDR3 loop spans 14 amino acids. Per the germline V gene, CDR1 is SGHTA and CDR2 is FQGNSA. The CDR3 protein is CASSRTGNQETQYF. CDR3 sequence (DNA): TGTGCCAGCAGCCGAACAGGGAACCAAGAGACCCAGTACTTC.

The rearrangement links TRBV4-1 to TRBJ2-3; 10 bases are a match to TRBD2. V shed 3 bases and J 8 bases; nucleotides not matched to a gene: 8. CDR1 is MGHRA and CDR2 is YSYEKL in the germline V gene. The CDR3 is 15 amino acids. The CDR3 region has the DNA TGCGCCAGCAGCCAGGGTCAGCGGGGGGGTGCTACGCAGTATTTT. Its translation: CASSQGQRGGATQYF.

The chain employs TRBV6-1 and TRBJ2-5, with TRBD2 identical over 9 bases. This CDR3 contains 15 residues. CDR1 is MNHNS and CDR2 is SASEGT in the germline V gene. Trimming cost V 3 bases and J 2 bases; bases outside gene matches: 4. The CDR3 region is CASSDPSGDQETQYF. Written as DNA, the CDR3 is TGTGCCAGCAGTGACCCTAGCGGGGATCAAGAGACCCAGTACTTC.

In this sample, this clone turned up a few times. The rearrangement joins TRBV7-2 to TRBJ2-3; no reliable D call. Germline CDR1 is SGHTA and CDR2 is FQGNSA. This CDR3 comprises 12 residues. The V and J ends lost 5 bases and 5 bases respectively, with 8 bases between them. Here the CDR3 reads CASSPEVDTQYF. The CDR3 nucleotides are TGTGCCAGCAGCCCCGAGGTAGATACGCAGTATTTT.

The rearrangement joins TRBV19 to TRBJ2-7; a weak D match, TRBD1 (5 bases). V dropped 6 bases and J dropped 0 bases, with 9 bases sitting between them. Germline CDR1 and CDR2: LNHDA and SQIVND (reference sequence). The CDR3 extends over 13 amino acids. CDR3 nucleotides: TGTGCCAGTAGCGCAGGGTTCTCCTACGAGCAGTACTTC. It encodes CASSAGFSYEQYF.

The chain couples TRBV25-1 to TRBJ2-1; no clear D gene. The CDR3 spans 11 residues. V gave up 5 bases and J gave up 7 bases, with 6 bases separating them. Germline lookup yields CDR1 MGHDK and CDR2 SYGVNS. The CDR3 region is CASSYENEQFF. The CDR3 bases are TGTGCCAGCAGTTATGAGAATGAGCAGTTCTTC.

CDR3 sequence (DNA): TGTGCCAGCAGTTGGACAGAGTATAGCAATCAGCCCCAGCATTTT. Amino acids: CASSWTEYSNQPQHF. The chain employs TRBV6-6 and TRBJ1-5; D might be TRBD1 (6 bases). This CDR3 region has 15 residues. In germline, CDR1 is MNHNY, CDR2 SVGAGI (reference sequence). Trimming took 4 bases from V and 0 from J, leaving 10 bases between them.

The chain carries TRBV11-2 and TRBJ2-7; weak D call: TRBD2 (6 bases). This CDR3 region has 16 residues. Trimming took off 0 bases at V and 5 bases at J, with 17 bases between the two ends. Germline CDR1 and CDR2: SGHAT and FQNNGV. The CDR3 region has the DNA TGTGCCAGCAGCTTAGATAGAGGTGCGGGACTCAACGAGCAGTACTTC. It is translated as CASSLDRGAGLNEQYF.

This clone was counted between two and nine times. The chain links TRBV4-3 to TRBJ2-2, with a possible D match to TRBD2 (5 bases). CDR1 and CDR2 from the germline V gene are LGHNA and YSLEER. V was cut by 4 bases and J by 3 bases, with 18 bases left in between. The CDR3 sequence is 17 residues long. The CDR3 sequence is CASSPRPLAEDTGELFF. The DNA of the CDR3 is TGCGCCAGCAGCCCCCGCCCGCTAGCAGAAGACACCGGGGAGCTGTTTTTT.

This clone was picked up a small number of times. This chain connects TRBV25-1 to TRBJ2-2, with 10 bases lining up with TRBD2. Germline assignment: CDR1 MGHDK and CDR2 SYGVNS. The CDR3 is 16 amino acids. V gave up 8 bases and J gave up 3 bases; unmatched junction bases: 9. The CDR3 here is CASSNSGTSDTGELFF. As DNA, the CDR3 is TGTGCCAGCTCTAACTCCGGGACTAGCGACACCGGGGAGCTGTTTTTT.

The chain couples TRBV11-3 to TRBJ2-3; 8 bases line up with TRBD2. In germline, CDR1 is SGHNT, CDR2 YENEEA. The CDR3 loop spans 14 amino acids. The trim removed 3 bases at V and 10 bases at J, leaving 9 bases unmatched. CDR3 sequence reads: CASSFDRAGAAQYF. The DNA for the CDR3 is TGTGCCAGCAGCTTCGACCGAGCGGGGGCGGCGCAGTATTTT.

V and J are TRBV7-2 and TRBJ2-7; TRBD1 aligns across 7 bases. This CDR3 has 14 residues. The V gene end was trimmed by 6 bases and the J gene end by 0 bases; junction bases not matched to a gene: 5. Germline CDR1 reads SGHTA; CDR2 reads FQGNSA. CDR3 region: CASRTGSSSYEQYF. The DNA of the CDR3 is TGTGCCAGCAGGACAGGGTCCAGCTCCTACGAGCAGTACTTC.

The chain links TRBV4-1 to TRBJ2-3, with 8 bases matching TRBD1. Germline V lookup: CDR1 MGHRA, CDR2 YSYEKL. Trimming removed 2 bases from V and 1 base from J; junction bases left unmatched: 2. This CDR3 is 15 amino acids long. The chain's CDR3 is CASSQQDRGTDTQYF. CDR3 nucleotide sequence: TGCGCCAGCAGCCAACAGGACAGGGGCACAGATACGCAGTATTTT.

The V and J genes are TRBV15 and TRBJ1-2; a possible D gene is TRBD1 (5 bases). Trimming took off 1 base at V and 2 bases at J, with 8 bases between the two ends. Germline CDR1 reads LNHNV; CDR2 reads YYDKDF (reference sequence). The CDR3 runs to 14 residues. The chain's CDR3 is CATSRGEGNYGYTF. The CDR3 DNA sequence: TGTGCCACCAGCAGAGGGGAGGGGAACTATGGCTACACCTTC.

This clone has only a few counts. The CDR3 sequence: CAISDIPPGELFF. The CDR3 DNA reads TGTGCCATCAGTGATATCCCCCCCGGGGAGCTGTTTTTT. The chain has TRBV10-3 and TRBJ2-2; D gene unclear. The V gene lost 3 bases and the J gene lost 6 bases, with 8 bases spanning the gap. The CDR3 runs to 13 residues. CDR1 and CDR2 from the germline V gene are ENHRY and SYGVKD.

The rearrangement links TRBV18 to TRBJ1-1, with 8 bases lining up with TRBD1. V trimming: 6 bases; J trimming: 0 bases; junction bases outside the gene matches: 12. The CDR3 consists of 17 residues. The V gene's germline CDR1 is KGHSH and CDR2 LQKENI. The CDR3 coding sequence is TGTGCCAGCTCTAGCGGACAGGGATACGGGGTGAACACTGAAGCTTTCTTT. This gives the protein CASSSGQGYGVNTEAFF. Based on the CDR3 plus reference TRBV18 and TRBJ1-1, the full variable domain is NAGVMQNPRHLVRRRGQEARLRCSPMKGHSHVYWYRQLPEEGLKFMVYLQKENIIDESGMPKERFSAEFPKEGPSILRIQQVVRGDSAAYFCASSSGQGYGVNTEAFFGQGTRLTVV.

The chain carries TRBV11-2 and TRBJ2-1; 9 bases are a match to TRBD2. The CDR3 contains 17 residues. Germline V lookup: CDR1 SGHAT, CDR2 FQNNGV. Trimming removed 5 bases from V and 9 bases from J; junction bases left unmatched: 17. This CDR3 reads CASSLRGLAGKFVEQFF. DNA of the CDR3: TGTGCCAGCAGCCTTAGGGGGCTAGCGGGGAAGTTTGTTGAGCAGTTCTTC. The whole variable domain, filled in from reference TRBV11-2 and TRBJ2-1, reads EAGVAQSPRYKIIEKRQSVAFWCNPISGHATLYWYQQILGQGPKLLIQFQNNGVVDDSQLPKDRFSAERLKGVDSTLKIQPAKLEDSAVYLCASSLRGLAGKFVEQFFGPGTRLTVL.

The CDR3 sequence: CASSPLLGAGNEQFF. DNA of the CDR3: TGTGCCAGCAGCCCTCTGTTAGGGGCGGGAAATGAGCAGTTCTTC. The rearrangement uses TRBV2 and TRBJ2-1, with D possibly being TRBD2 (6 bases). Trimming stripped 6 bases from V and 7 bases from J, with 19 bases between. There are 15 residues in the CDR3. Germline V lookup: CDR1 SNHLY, CDR2 FYNNEI.